The clone carrying this T cell receptor beta chain has a handful of counts. This sample stems from a study of response to subunit inactivated influenza vaccine. The CDR3 totals 17 residues. Germline CDR1 DFQATT, CDR2 SNEGSKA (reference sequence). Trimming took 0 bases from V and 0 from J, leaving 12 bases between them. One entry per CDR3 protein, called by TCRdb with MiXCR from the RT-PCR reads. The profile shows some 480,000 distinct CDR3 sequences, approximately 11% of them singletons. The TCR was taken from a man aged 45-65 years who received an inactivated influenza vaccine. This chain links TRBV20-1 with TRBJ2-6, with D hard to call. The sequencing here drew on PBMCs from blood, taken 35 to 45 days after vaccination. The CDR3 sequence: CSARDLRFPSGANVLTF. The CDR3 DNA follows: TGCAGTGCTAGAGACCTTAGGTTCCCCTCTGGGGCCAACGTCCTGACTTTC.